These T cell receptor beta chains were read from a single sample in a study of cytomegalovirus exposure and HLA in healthy donors. Using immunoSEQ multiplex PCR, the repertoire was profiled, and TCRdb retains in-frame clones only, with some absent. Counted here are nearly 110,000 clones, around 90% occurring once; the ten biggest clones make up roughly 2%. Material: PBMCs. These receptors were taken from a woman aged 18-29 years in good health and CMV-seropositive. The CDR3 runs from the conserved cysteine through the conserved F or W. Fields, in order: J gene, V gene, D gene, clone size, CDR3 length, CDR3 protein, CDR3 DNA. A D gene is named only where the DNA matches it firmly. Size values are once, few and many counts, or a class for expanded clones, and some rows have none.

J gene: TRBJ1-2
V gene: TRBV6-6
D gene: NA
clone size: NA
CDR3 length: 15
CDR3 protein: CASNTLAAGRDGYTF
CDR3 DNA: TGTGCCAGCAACACCTTAGCGGCCGGGAGGGATGGCTACACCTTC

J gene: TRBJ1-6
V gene: TRBV7-8
D gene: NA
clone size: NA
CDR3 length: 14
CDR3 protein: CASSLEQGQSPLHF
CDR3 DNA: TGTGCCAGCAGCTTAGAACAGGGACAATCACCCCTCCACTTT

J gene: TRBJ2-2
V gene: TRBV27
D gene: NA
clone size: NA
CDR3 length: 15
CDR3 protein: CASSDRPGVTGELFF
CDR3 DNA: TGTGCCAGCAGTGACCGTCCAGGGGTCACCGGGGAGCTGTTTTTT

J gene: TRBJ2-2
V gene: TRBV2
D gene: TRBD1
clone size: NA
CDR3 length: 18
CDR3 protein: CASSVSGSGGANTGELFF
CDR3 DNA: TGTGCCAGCAGTGTTAGTGGTTCAGGGGGAGCGAACACCGGGGAGCTGTTTTTT

J gene: TRBJ1-4
V gene: TRBV15
D gene: TRBD1
clone size: NA
CDR3 length: 16
CDR3 protein: CATSRDHQDRVPGLFF
CDR3 DNA: TGTGCCACCAGCAGAGATCACCAGGACAGGGTTCCTGGACTGTTTTTT

J gene: TRBJ1-2
V gene: TRBV28
D gene: NA
clone size: few
CDR3 length: 10
CDR3 protein: CASHRYGYTF
CDR3 DNA: TGTGCCAGCCATCGGTATGGCTACACCTTC

J gene: TRBJ2-5
V gene: TRBV7-6
D gene: TRBD1
clone size: NA
CDR3 length: 15
CDR3 protein: CASSPRDRLSETQYF
CDR3 DNA: TGTGCCAGCAGCCCCCGGGACAGGCTCTCGGAGACCCAGTACTTC

J gene: TRBJ2-3
V gene: TRBV14
D gene: NA
clone size: NA
CDR3 length: 14
CDR3 protein: CASSPLGGRDTQYF
CDR3 DNA: TGTGCCAGCAGCCCCCTGGGGGGGCGGGATACGCAGTATTTT

J gene: TRBJ1-1
V gene: TRBV28
D gene: NA
clone size: NA
CDR3 length: 13
CDR3 protein: CASSFGGGIEAFF
CDR3 DNA: TGTGCCAGCAGTTTTGGGGGGGGGATTGAAGCTTTCTTT

J gene: TRBJ1-4
V gene: TRBV2
D gene: NA
clone size: few
CDR3 length: 14
CDR3 protein: CASSPRGTDEKLFF
CDR3 DNA: TGTGCCAGCAGCCCACGGGGGACGGATGAAAAACTGTTTTTT

J gene: TRBJ2-7
V gene: TRBV19
D gene: TRBD1
clone size: few
CDR3 length: 16
CDR3 protein: CASSPFGQGEYHEQYF
CDR3 DNA: TGTGCCAGTAGTCCATTCGGACAGGGGGAATACCACGAGCAGTACTTC

J gene: TRBJ1-4
V gene: TRBV2
D gene: NA
clone size: NA
CDR3 length: 15
CDR3 protein: CASSGQVGPNEKLFF
CDR3 DNA: TGTGCCAGCAGTGGGCAGGTTGGGCCCAATGAAAAACTGTTTTTT

J gene: TRBJ2-4
V gene: TRBV13
D gene: NA
clone size: once
CDR3 length: 14
CDR3 protein: CASSRGGAKNIQYF
CDR3 DNA: TGTGCCAGCTCCAGGGGAGGGGCCAAAAACATTCAGTACTTC

J gene: TRBJ2-3
V gene: TRBV25-1
D gene: NA
clone size: NA
CDR3 length: 14
CDR3 protein: CASSYQGLTDTQYF
CDR3 DNA: TGTGCCAGCAGCTACCAGGGTCTCACAGATACGCAGTATTTT

J gene: TRBJ1-3
V gene: TRBV2
D gene: NA
clone size: NA
CDR3 length: 16
CDR3 protein: CASSEKRASSGNTIYF
CDR3 DNA: TGTGCCAGCAGTGAAAAGAGGGCGAGCTCTGGAAACACCATATATTTT

J gene: TRBJ2-3
V gene: TRBV2
D gene: TRBD2
clone size: NA
CDR3 length: 16
CDR3 protein: CASSDASGVATDTQYF
CDR3 DNA: TGTGCCAGCAGTGATGCTAGCGGGGTAGCCACAGATACGCAGTATTTT

J gene: TRBJ1-2
V gene: TRBV19
D gene: NA
clone size: NA
CDR3 length: 14
CDR3 protein: CASSVAGQPYGYTF
CDR3 DNA: TGTGCCAGTAGTGTCGCCGGACAGCCGTATGGCTACACCTTC

J gene: TRBJ2-1
V gene: TRBV4-1
D gene: TRBD2
clone size: once
CDR3 length: 18
CDR3 protein: CASSPHHQGLAIYNEQFF
CDR3 DNA: TGCGCCAGCAGCCCCCATCACCAGGGACTAGCGATTTACAATGAGCAGTTCTTC

J gene: TRBJ1-1
V gene: TRBV4-1
D gene: TRBD1
clone size: NA
CDR3 length: 16
CDR3 protein: CASSQYRQGMNTEAFF
CDR3 DNA: TGCGCCAGCAGCCAATACCGACAGGGTATGAACACTGAAGCTTTCTTT

J gene: TRBJ2-3
V gene: TRBV9
D gene: TRBD2
clone size: NA
CDR3 length: 16
CDR3 protein: CASSVEGLARTDTQYF
CDR3 DNA: TGTGCCAGCAGCGTAGAGGGACTAGCACGCACAGATACGCAGTATTTT

J gene: TRBJ2-3
V gene: TRBV7-2
D gene: NA
clone size: NA
CDR3 length: 13
CDR3 protein: CASSPGGADTQYF
CDR3 DNA: TGTGCCAGCAGCCCAGGTGGCGCTGATACGCAGTATTTT

J gene: TRBJ1-2
V gene: TRBV18
D gene: TRBD1
clone size: NA
CDR3 length: 15
CDR3 protein: CASSPQGTGAHGYTF
CDR3 DNA: TGTGCCAGCTCACCACAAGGGACAGGGGCACATGGCTACACCTTC

J gene: TRBJ1-3
V gene: TRBV6-5
D gene: NA
clone size: NA
CDR3 length: 14
CDR3 protein: CASRHQGTGNTIYF
CDR3 DNA: TGTGCCAGCAGACACCAGGGGACTGGAAACACCATATATTTT

J gene: TRBJ1-2
V gene: TRBV29-1
D gene: TRBD1
clone size: few
CDR3 length: 14
CDR3 protein: CSVEGAGTGGGYTF
CDR3 DNA: TGCAGCGTTGAAGGGGCCGGGACAGGGGGCGGCTACACCTTC

J gene: TRBJ1-6
V gene: TRBV27
D gene: NA
clone size: once
CDR3 length: 13
CDR3 protein: CASSLTQGSPLHF
CDR3 DNA: TGTGCCAGCAGTTTGACACAGGGCTCACCCCTCCACTTT

J gene: TRBJ1-1
V gene: TRBV19
D gene: NA
clone size: few
CDR3 length: 13
CDR3 protein: CASRLVVNTEAFF
CDR3 DNA: TGTGCCAGCAGGCTCGTCGTGAACACTGAAGCTTTCTTT

J gene: TRBJ1-5
V gene: TRBV28
D gene: NA
clone size: NA
CDR3 length: 17
CDR3 protein: CASSDTRLRGRNQPQHF
CDR3 DNA: TGTGCCAGCAGCGACACCAGATTAAGGGGTCGCAATCAGCCCCAGCATTTT

J gene: TRBJ2-7
V gene: TRBV28
D gene: NA
clone size: NA
CDR3 length: 12
CDR3 protein: CASSPDTPKQYF
CDR3 DNA: TGTGCCAGCAGCCCGGACACCCCTAAGCAGTACTTC

J gene: TRBJ2-3
V gene: TRBV28
D gene: NA
clone size: once
CDR3 length: 16
CDR3 protein: CASSPWRTEGTDTQYF
CDR3 DNA: TGTGCCAGCAGCCCCTGGAGGACTGAGGGAACAGATACGCAGTATTTT

J gene: TRBJ2-7
V gene: TRBV6-5
D gene: TRBD1
clone size: NA
CDR3 length: 13
CDR3 protein: CASSPGTGYEQYF
CDR3 DNA: TGTGCCAGCAGTCCCGGGACAGGGTACGAGCAGTACTTC

J gene: TRBJ2-5
V gene: TRBV7-8
D gene: NA
clone size: once
CDR3 length: 13
CDR3 protein: CASSLAGGETQYF
CDR3 DNA: TGTGCCAGCAGCTTAGCGGGCGGGGAGACCCAGTACTTC

J gene: TRBJ2-4
V gene: TRBV7-9
D gene: NA
clone size: NA
CDR3 length: 14
CDR3 protein: CASSLPSRGNIQYF
CDR3 DNA: TGTGCCAGCAGCTTACCCAGCAGGGGAAACATTCAGTACTTC